This paragraph reports one T cell receptor beta chain. Its matching antigen is unknown. The sample is drawn from a study of cytomegalovirus exposure and HLA in healthy donors. The overall study: The roughly 130 validation repertoires used the same platform as the 600 to 750 first-cohort repertoires (as reported by a later analysis).

Clones were sequenced by immunoSEQ multiplex PCR, and TCRdb holds only the in-frame ones, with some missing. The sample yields about 98,000 clones, roughly 90% seen once. Findings of the study overall: The classifier, whose performance was assessed in both the original and validation cohorts, reportedly diagnosed cytomegalovirus status with high specificity and sensitivity.

This receptor was taken from a man aged 18 to 30 in good health and CMV-seropositive. The source material was PBMCs.

Written as DNA, the CDR3 is TGTGCCAGCAGCTTAGGTCTAGCGGGAGAAGCTGGGGCCAACGTCCTGACTTTC. This sequence encodes CASSLGLAGEAGANVLTF. The genes are TRBV7-6 and TRBJ2-6; 10 bases line up with TRBD2. With V trimmed by 1 base and J by 2 bases, 5 bases remained unmatched. The V gene's germline CDR1 is SGHVS and CDR2 FNYEAQ. This CDR3 is 18 amino acids long.